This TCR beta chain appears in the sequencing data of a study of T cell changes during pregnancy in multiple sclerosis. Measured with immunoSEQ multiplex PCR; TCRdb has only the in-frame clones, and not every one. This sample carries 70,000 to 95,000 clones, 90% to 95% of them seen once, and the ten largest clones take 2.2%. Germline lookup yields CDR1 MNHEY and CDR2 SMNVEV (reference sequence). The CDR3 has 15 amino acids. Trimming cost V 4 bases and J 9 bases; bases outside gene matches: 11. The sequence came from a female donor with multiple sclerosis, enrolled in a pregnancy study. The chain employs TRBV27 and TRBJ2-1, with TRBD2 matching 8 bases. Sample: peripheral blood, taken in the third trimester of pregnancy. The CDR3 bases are TGTGCCAGCAGTTCCCCTGGCTTGCGGGAGGTTGAGCAGTTCTTC. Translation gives CASSSPGLREVEQFF.